Listed below are T cell receptor beta chains from one sample, sequenced in a study of shared clonotypes between healthy human individuals. The protocol was immunoSEQ multiplex PCR, while the TCRdb copy is restricted to in-frame clones and leaves out a portion. The sample records hundreds of thousands of clones, about 74% being singletons. The material sequenced was memory CD4+ T cells sorted from blood. Receptors were obtained from a woman in her 30s in good health. The CDR3 runs from the conserved cysteine through the conserved F or W. A D gene is named only where the DNA matches it firmly. Part of the rows lack a size; the others show once, few, many or a class for expanded clones.

d_call: -; v_call: TRBV11-2; clone_size: -; j_call: TRBJ2-1; cdr3_aa: CASSLGGGENEQFF; cdr3_nt: TGTGCCAGCAGCTTGGGGGGTGGGGAGAATGAGCAGTTCTTC
d_call: TRBD1; v_call: TRBV5-1; clone_size: few; j_call: TRBJ2-2; cdr3_aa: CASRIDRGNTGELFF; cdr3_nt: TGCGCCAGCAGAATTGACAGGGGGAACACCGGGGAGCTGTTTTTT
d_call: -; v_call: TRBV4-1; clone_size: few; j_call: TRBJ2-5; cdr3_aa: CASSQGTVQETQYF; cdr3_nt: TGCGCCAGCAGCCAAGGGACAGTTCAAGAGACCCAGTACTTC
d_call: TRBD2; v_call: TRBV28; clone_size: once; j_call: TRBJ2-5; cdr3_aa: CASSPPSGRGETQYF; cdr3_nt: TGTGCCAGCAGTCCCCCTAGCGGGAGGGGAGAGACCCAGTACTTC
d_call: TRBD1; v_call: TRBV5-1; clone_size: -; j_call: TRBJ2-7; cdr3_aa: CASSLATGQSFSYEQYF; cdr3_nt: TGCGCCAGCAGCTTGGCAACGGGACAGTCTTTTAGCTACGAGCAGTACTTC
d_call: -; v_call: TRBV18; clone_size: -; j_call: TRBJ2-7; cdr3_aa: CASSRTGSPNEQYF; cdr3_nt: TGTGCCAGCTCACGCACAGGGTCCCCTAACGAGCAGTACTTC
d_call: -; v_call: TRBV5-1; clone_size: -; j_call: TRBJ2-1; cdr3_aa: CASSLVADSYNEQFF; cdr3_nt: TGCGCCAGCAGCTTGGTGGCTGACTCCTACAATGAGCAGTTCTTC
d_call: TRBD2; v_call: TRBV6-1; clone_size: -; j_call: TRBJ2-7; cdr3_aa: CASRASGRHSYEQYF; cdr3_nt: TGTGCCAGCAGGGCTAGCGGGAGGCACTCCTACGAGCAGTACTTC
d_call: TRBD1; v_call: TRBV19; clone_size: -; j_call: TRBJ1-2; cdr3_aa: CASSIEGQGASPGYTF; cdr3_nt: TGTGCCAGTAGTATAGAAGGACAGGGGGCGTCTCCTGGCTACACCTTC
d_call: TRBD2; v_call: TRBV6-6; clone_size: many; j_call: TRBJ2-5; cdr3_aa: CASSYTALAGGETQYF; cdr3_nt: TGTGCCAGCAGTTACACCGCCCTAGCGGGAGGAGAGACCCAGTACTTC
d_call: -; v_call: TRBV5-5; clone_size: -; j_call: TRBJ1-2; cdr3_aa: CASSFSGAGYGYTF; cdr3_nt: TGTGCCAGCAGCTTCTCGGGGGCAGGCTATGGCTACACCTTC
d_call: -; v_call: TRBV7-2; clone_size: once; j_call: TRBJ2-7; cdr3_aa: CASSLGGTSYEQYF; cdr3_nt: TGTGCCAGCAGCTTAGGGGGGACCTCCTACGAGCAGTACTTC
d_call: TRBD2; v_call: TRBV6-6; clone_size: -; j_call: TRBJ2-5; cdr3_aa: CASSYGTSDQETQYF; cdr3_nt: TGTGCCAGCAGTTACGGGACTAGCGACCAAGAGACCCAGTACTTC
d_call: -; v_call: TRBV10-1; clone_size: -; j_call: TRBJ2-3; cdr3_aa: CASSESAGRADTQYF; cdr3_nt: TGCGCCAGCAGTGAGTCAGCGGGTCGGGCAGATACGCAGTATTTT
d_call: -; v_call: TRBV2; clone_size: -; j_call: TRBJ2-7; cdr3_aa: CASSAIYEQYF; cdr3_nt: TGTGCCAGCAGTGCTATCTACGAGCAGTACTTC
d_call: TRBD2; v_call: TRBV2; clone_size: -; j_call: TRBJ2-7; cdr3_aa: CASSETGVRTSGTRSEQYF; cdr3_nt: TGTGCCAGCAGTGAGACCGGCGTTCGGACTAGCGGGACCCGTAGTGAGCAGTACTTC
d_call: -; v_call: TRBV5-4; clone_size: -; j_call: TRBJ1-1; cdr3_aa: CASRQGGMNTEAFF; cdr3_nt: TGTGCCAGCAGGCAGGGAGGGATGAACACTGAAGCTTTCTTT
d_call: TRBD1; v_call: TRBV10-1; clone_size: -; j_call: TRBJ1-5; cdr3_aa: CASSESGGQEAGQPQHF; cdr3_nt: TGCGCCAGCAGTGAGTCGGGAGGACAGGAGGCGGGACAGCCCCAGCATTTT
d_call: TRBD2; v_call: TRBV7-9; clone_size: -; j_call: TRBJ2-1; cdr3_aa: CASSPPGGSAYNEQFF; cdr3_nt: TGTGCCAGCAGTCCACCCGGCGGGAGCGCCTACAATGAGCAGTTCTTC
d_call: TRBD1; v_call: TRBV6-5; clone_size: many; j_call: TRBJ2-7; cdr3_aa: CASTRGTGGHEQYF; cdr3_nt: TGTGCCAGCACTAGGGGGACAGGGGGGCACGAGCAGTACTTC
d_call: TRBD2; v_call: TRBV5-1; clone_size: -; j_call: TRBJ2-5; cdr3_aa: CASSKEAQLAGYQETQYF; cdr3_nt: TGCGCCAGCAGCAAGGAGGCTCAACTAGCGGGGTACCAAGAGACCCAGTACTTC
d_call: -; v_call: TRBV6-5; clone_size: -; j_call: TRBJ2-1; cdr3_aa: CASSYIAGLYNEQFF; cdr3_nt: TGTGCCAGCAGTTATATCGCGGGCCTCTACAATGAGCAGTTCTTC
d_call: TRBD2; v_call: TRBV6-6; clone_size: few; j_call: TRBJ2-7; cdr3_aa: CASSYSPGGSGYEQYF; cdr3_nt: TGTGCCAGCAGTTACTCGCCCGGCGGGAGCGGTTACGAGCAGTACTTC
d_call: -; v_call: TRBV20-1; clone_size: -; j_call: TRBJ2-7; cdr3_aa: CSAAFGVQYF; cdr3_nt: TGCAGTGCGGCCTTTGGAGTGCAGTACTTC
d_call: -; v_call: TRBV9; clone_size: -; j_call: TRBJ2-2; cdr3_aa: CASSVGSTGELFF; cdr3_nt: TGTGCCAGCAGCGTAGGGTCCACCGGGGAGCTGTTTTTT
d_call: -; v_call: TRBV7-3; clone_size: many; j_call: TRBJ2-2; cdr3_aa: CASSLDRNTGELFF; cdr3_nt: TGTGCCAGCAGCTTGGACAGGAACACCGGGGAGCTGTTTTTT
d_call: -; v_call: TRBV4-2; clone_size: once; j_call: TRBJ2-7; cdr3_aa: CASSQLPGLYEQYF; cdr3_nt: TGTGCCAGCAGCCAGCTCCCGGGTTTGTACGAGCAGTACTTC
d_call: -; v_call: TRBV2; clone_size: -; j_call: TRBJ2-1; cdr3_aa: CASSQTNNEQFF; cdr3_nt: TGTGCCAGCAGTCAAACTAACAATGAGCAGTTCTTC
d_call: -; v_call: TRBV27; clone_size: -; j_call: TRBJ2-1; cdr3_aa: CASSLVKRTNEQFF; cdr3_nt: TGTGCCAGCAGTTTAGTCAAGCGGACTAATGAGCAGTTCTTC
d_call: -; v_call: TRBV28; clone_size: -; j_call: TRBJ1-5; cdr3_aa: CASSFLGLSNQPQHF; cdr3_nt: TGTGCCAGCAGTTTCTTAGGCCTTAGCAATCAGCCCCAGCATTTT
d_call: -; v_call: TRBV7-8; clone_size: once; j_call: TRBJ1-1; cdr3_aa: CASSSGQGGSEAFF; cdr3_nt: TGTGCCAGCAGCTCCGGTCAGGGTGGATCTGAAGCTTTCTTT
d_call: TRBD1; v_call: TRBV6-5; clone_size: -; j_call: TRBJ2-1; cdr3_aa: CASSSDRGRNEQFF; cdr3_nt: TGTGCCAGCAGTTCGGACAGGGGGCGGAATGAGCAGTTCTTC
d_call: -; v_call: TRBV27; clone_size: -; j_call: TRBJ2-5; cdr3_aa: CASSFRSGLETQYF; cdr3_nt: TGTGCCAGCAGTTTCCGGTCGGGCCTCGAGACCCAGTACTTC
d_call: TRBD1; v_call: TRBV19; clone_size: once; j_call: TRBJ1-1; cdr3_aa: CASSEYRGPRNTEAFF; cdr3_nt: TGTGCCAGTAGTGAATACAGGGGGCCAAGGAACACTGAAGCTTTCTTT
d_call: -; v_call: TRBV19; clone_size: few; j_call: TRBJ2-2; cdr3_aa: CASSIKGPGELFF; cdr3_nt: TGTGCCAGTAGTATAAAGGGCCCCGGGGAGCTGTTTTTT
d_call: -; v_call: TRBV15; clone_size: -; j_call: TRBJ2-7; cdr3_aa: CATSRDGGRTEQYF; cdr3_nt: TGTGCCACCAGCAGAGACGGGGGGCGCACCGAGCAGTACTTC
d_call: TRBD2; v_call: TRBV19; clone_size: -; j_call: TRBJ2-1; cdr3_aa: CASSIIAGAGGEQFF; cdr3_nt: TGTGCCAGTAGTATTATAGCGGGAGCTGGTGGTGAGCAGTTCTTC
d_call: -; v_call: TRBV11-2; clone_size: -; j_call: TRBJ2-2; cdr3_aa: CASSNEGGELFF; cdr3_nt: TGTGCCAGCAGCAACGAAGGCGGGGAGCTGTTTTTT
d_call: -; v_call: TRBV5-1; clone_size: -; j_call: TRBJ1-4; cdr3_aa: CASSLGAEPTNEKLFF; cdr3_nt: TGCGCCAGCAGCTTGGGGGCCGAACCAACTAATGAAAAACTGTTTTTT
d_call: -; v_call: TRBV7-2; clone_size: -; j_call: TRBJ1-4; cdr3_aa: CASSLLRAGTNEKLFF; cdr3_nt: TGTGCCAGCAGCTTACTACGGGCGGGGACTAATGAAAAACTGTTTTTT
d_call: -; v_call: TRBV10-1; clone_size: -; j_call: TRBJ1-1; cdr3_aa: CASSRVGYTEAFF; cdr3_nt: TGCGCCAGCAGCCGAGTCGGATACACTGAAGCTTTCTTT